The clone carrying this TCR beta chain was recorded many times. Antigen: not known. The sample is drawn from a study of T cells after yellow fever vaccination. Turning to the study itself: Each low-cell-number fraction was prepared by means of SMART-Seq v4 Ultra Low Input.

V was pared by 4 bases and J by 1 base, with 10 bases between. Germline CDR1 is MGHRA and CDR2 is YSYEKL. The CDR3 runs to 14 residues. Overall study findings and caveats: There was a small share of clonotypes that showed up in both the CD4 and CD8 compartments.

The TCR cDNA carried a universal primer site and UMIs from 5'RACE template switching. TCRdb passed the 5' RACE reads through MiXCR, listing each CDR3 protein once. Here the sample spans about 74,000 distinct CDR3 sequences, roughly 7.4% being singletons. This TCR came from a man younger than 35 who received the YFV17D yellow fever vaccine. The rearrangement links TRBV4-1 to TRBJ1-1; D unclear. Sample: CD8+ T cells sorted from PBMCs, taken 5 days after the first yellow fever vaccination. CDR3: CASSLVQQNTEAFF. DNA of the CDR3: TGCGCCAGCAGCCTGGTACAGCAGAACACTGAAGCTTTCTTT.